The sequence of this T cell receptor (beta chain) was determined in a study of blood T cells in healthy people across ages. Whole-study results and caveats: The CMV status of each donor remained undetermined, and this could have confounded shifts in expanded clonotypes. The recorded TCR beta diversity per million T cells decreased in a roughly linear manner with age.

Through a sample-barcoded 5' primer and a J-beta primer mix, a second PCR was run for about 6 to 12 cycles. One entry per CDR3 protein, called by TCRdb with MiXCR from the 5' RACE reads. In the table there are more than 700,000 distinct CDR3 sequences, approximately 55% of which are singletons. Concerning this clonotype itself: Its antigen is unknown.

CDR3 length equals 15 residues. Germline CDR1 is MGHDK and CDR2 is SYGVNS. The ends lost 2 bases at V and 7 bases at J; junction bases unmatched: 7. RNA extraction gave at least 5 micrograms of total RNA per sample. Material: blood. This sequence originates from a man aged 80 or over in good health. V gene TRBV25-1 combines with J gene TRBJ2-1, with 8 bases fitting TRBD1. CDR3 nucleotide sequence: TGTGCCAGCAGTGAAAGCGGACAGGGCTGGAATGAGCAGTTCTTC. This translates into CASSESGQGWNEQFF.